This T cell receptor (beta chain) is from a study of T cells in Graves' hyperthyroidism and ophthalmopathy. This clonotype was seen at least ten times. Its target is not known. V was pared by 6 bases and J by 8 bases, with 16 bases between. The CDR3 is 13 residues long. Germline assignment: CDR1 SEHNR and CDR2 FQNEAQ (reference sequence). Amplification yielded TCR beta CDR3 regions, with RNA transcripts as the source. With the HTBI primer set, the TCR CDR3 went through a first round of RT-PCR. TCRdb itself ran the multiplex PCR reads through MiXCR, one entry per CDR3 protein. The table records some 300,000 distinct CDR3 sequences, roughly 17% of them present only once. Reasons for excluding patients were uncontrolled infection, other autoimmune disease, pregnancy or lactation. Clinicians diagnosed patients from clinical symptoms, serum thyroxine and TRAb, thyroid ultrasound and orbital computed tomography.

Study-wide results and limits: Expanded thyroid clonotypes (above 0.001) were mostly also found in blood.

The V call is TRBV7-9, the J call TRBJ1-2; possible D gene TRBD1, 6 bases. The receptor's source is a man aged 30-40 years with Graves' hyperthyroidism. The sample consisted of blood. The CDR3 nucleotides are TGTGCCAGCAGGGTGGGGGCGCTGGAGGGCTACACCTTC. Translation: CASRVGALEGYTF.